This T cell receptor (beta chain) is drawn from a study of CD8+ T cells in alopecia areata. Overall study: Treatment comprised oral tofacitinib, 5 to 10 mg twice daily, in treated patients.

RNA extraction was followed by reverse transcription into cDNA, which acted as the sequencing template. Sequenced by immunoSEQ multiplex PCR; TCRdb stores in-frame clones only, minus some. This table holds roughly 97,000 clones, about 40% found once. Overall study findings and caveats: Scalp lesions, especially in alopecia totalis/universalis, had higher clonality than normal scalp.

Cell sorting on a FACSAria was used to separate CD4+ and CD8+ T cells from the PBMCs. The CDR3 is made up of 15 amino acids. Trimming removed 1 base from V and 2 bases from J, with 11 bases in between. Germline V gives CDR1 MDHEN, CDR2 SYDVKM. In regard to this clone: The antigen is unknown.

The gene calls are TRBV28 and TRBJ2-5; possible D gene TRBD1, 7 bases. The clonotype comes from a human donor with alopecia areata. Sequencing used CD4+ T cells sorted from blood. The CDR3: CASSLFRGTQETQYF. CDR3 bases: TGTGCCAGCAGTTTATTCAGGGGGACTCAAGAGACCCAGTACTTC.